These 29 T cell receptor beta chains came from one sample sequenced in a study of blood T cell repertoires in COVID-19. The method was immunoSEQ multiplex PCR; TCRdb's version includes in-frame clones alone and lacks a portion of them. The table lists 30,000 to 45,000 clones, around four fifths of them singletons. Sequencing input: peripheral blood. These receptor sequences come from a human donor in a cohort sampled during active COVID-19.

V usage is TRBV6-5 and J usage is TRBJ2-3, with 12 positions matching TRBD2. J was trimmed by 7 bases and V by 5 bases; bases with no gene match: 7. The V gene's germline CDR1 is MNHEY and CDR2 SVGAGI. CDR3 length: 15 residues. CDR3 sequence reads: CASSQLAGGINTQYF. CDR3 nucleotides: TGTGCCAGCAGTCAACTAGCGGGGGGTATAAATACGCAGTATTTT.

The V and J genes are TRBV7-3 and TRBJ1-1; 7 bases match TRBD1. V was pared by 5 bases and J by 4 bases, with 7 bases of the junction left unmatched. The CDR3 is 14 residues long. Germline V gives CDR1 SGHTA, CDR2 FQGTGA. This CDR3 reads CASSPRTGSTEAFF. CDR3 sequence (DNA): TGTGCCAGCAGCCCGCGGACAGGATCCACTGAAGCTTTCTTT. Complete variable domain (other parts from reference TRBV7-3 and TRBJ1-1): GAGVSQTPSNKVTEKGKYVELRCDPISGHTALYWYRQSLGQGPEFLIYFQGTGAADDSGLPNDRFFAVRPEGSVSTLKIQRTERGDSAVYLCASSPRTGSTEAFFGQGTRLTVV.

This clone appeared a single time. This sequence joins TRBV7-9 and TRBJ1-6; the match to TRBD1 covers 9 bases. The CDR3 spans 16 residues. The ends lost 5 bases at V and 7 bases at J; junction bases unmatched: 9. The V gene's germline CDR1 is SEHNR and CDR2 FQNEAQ (reference sequence). The CDR3, as DNA: TGTGCCAGCAGCAGATTTTCCGGGACAGGGAATTCACCCCTCCACTTT. It is translated as CASSRFSGTGNSPLHF. Using reference TRBV7-9 and TRBJ1-6 for the parts outside the CDR3, the full variable domain is DTGVSQNPRHKITKRGQNVTFRCDPISEHNRLYWYRQTLGQGPEFLTYFQNEAQLEKSRLLSDRFSAERPKGSFSTLEIQRTEQGDSAMYLCASSRFSGTGNSPLHFGNGTRLTVT.

As concerns this clone: Sequence at one end of the junction differs from germline and may be a read error. DNA of the CDR3: TGTGCCAGCATCTCAGGGAACTCTGGCTACACCTTC. Residues: CASISGNSGYTF. The V gene is TRBV28, the J gene TRBJ1-2; tentatively, D is TRBD1 (5 bases). The CDR3 spans 12 residues. Per germline, CDR1 MDHEN and CDR2 SYDVKM.

In its sample, this clone was seen once. The chain has TRBV27 and TRBJ2-3; 10 nucleotides match TRBD2. Germline V gene lookup returns CDR1 MNHEY and CDR2 SMNVEV (reference sequence). This CDR3 has 15 residues. V lost 4 bases and J lost 10; bases outside the gene matches: 11. This CDR3 reads CASSSVQTGLASQYF. The CDR3 region has the DNA TGTGCCAGCAGTTCGGTTCAAACGGGACTAGCGTCGCAGTATTTT.

CDR3: CASIQDYEQYF. The CDR3, as DNA: TGTGCCAGCATACAGGACTACGAGCAGTACTTC. This sequence joins TRBV6-5 and TRBJ2-7, with D possibly being TRBD1 (5 bases). This CDR3 has 11 residues. Germline loops: CDR1 MNHEY, CDR2 SVGAGI. Trimming pared 7 bases from V and 3 bases from J, leaving 7 bases between.

The J gene is TRBJ2-5, the V gene TRBV5-1, with TRBD1 matching 10 bases. CDR1 and CDR2 (germline): SGHRS, YFSETQ. V shed 4 bases, J shed 5 bases, and the junction held 5 bases outside the gene matches. The CDR3 runs 14 residues. CDR3 sequence: CASSQGQGKETQYF. Written as DNA, the CDR3 is TGCGCCAGCAGCCAGGGACAGGGGAAGGAGACCCAGTACTTC.

The rearrangement links TRBV19 to TRBJ2-1, with a tentative D call TRBD2 (7 bases). Germline values: CDR1 LNHDA, CDR2 SQIVND (reference sequence). CDR3 size: 16 residues. The V end lost 0 bases, the J end lost 6 bases, and 15 bases lay between the germline ends. In DNA form, the CDR3 reads TGTGCCAGTAGTATAGATCGTCCGGGGGGCGGCAATGAGCAGTTCTTC. Amino acid sequence: CASSIDRPGGGNEQFF.

The chain employs TRBV28 and TRBJ1-4; D possibly corresponds to TRBD1 (6 bases). Germline V gene data show CDR1 as MDHEN and CDR2 as SYDVKM. The V gene lost 6 bases and the J gene lost 3 bases, with 20 bases spanning the gap. CDR3 length equals 17 residues. CDR3 nucleotides: TGTGCCAGCAGATCCCTCCCCGGACAGCGTTCTAATGAAAAACTGTTTTTT. This translates into CASRSLPGQRSNEKLFF.

The rearrangement joins TRBV27 to TRBJ2-5; D gene ambiguous. Looked up from germline, CDR1 is MNHEY and CDR2 is SMNVEV (reference sequence). This CDR3 is built from 13 residues. Trimming removed 8 bases at V and 5 bases at J, with 15 bases between. In nucleotides, the CDR3 is TGTGCCAGCGGATCTTTAGTCGGGGAGACCCAGTACTTC. The encoded protein is CASGSLVGETQYF.

Only a few counts were recorded for this clone. V and J are TRBV7-2 and TRBJ1-3; 12 bases are a match to TRBD1. Trimming removed 5 bases from V and 5 bases from J; junction bases left unmatched: 7. Germline values: CDR1 SGHTA, CDR2 FQGNSA. The CDR3 runs 16 residues. Written as DNA, the CDR3 is TGTGCCAGCAGCATAGGGACAGGGGGCCGACGAAACACCATATATTTT. This encodes CASSIGTGGRRNTIYF.

The chain carries TRBV7-9 and TRBJ1-2, with D hard to call. Germline assignment: CDR1 SEHNR and CDR2 FQNEAQ (reference sequence). The CDR3 spans 12 residues. V dropped 6 bases and J dropped 8 bases, with 13 bases sitting between them. CDR3 nucleotides: TGTGCCAGCAGATCCGATGGAGGCGGCTACACCTTC. This codes for CASRSDGGGYTF.

V is TRBV27 and J is TRBJ2-1; 7 nucleotides agree with TRBD1. V shed 5 bases, J shed 8 bases, and the junction held 9 bases outside the gene matches. Looked up from germline, CDR1 is MNHEY and CDR2 is SMNVEV (reference sequence). The length of the CDR3 is 14 residues. The CDR3 sequence is CASSAWTGRDEQFF. DNA of the CDR3: TGTGCCAGCAGTGCCTGGACAGGCCGGGATGAGCAGTTCTTC.

The chain recombines TRBV7-3 with TRBJ2-1, with unresolved D. CDR3 size: 14 residues. The germline CDR1 and CDR2 sequences are SGHTA and FQGTGA. Trimming removed 0 bases from V and 3 bases from J, with 6 bases in between. This CDR3 is CASSLTAGYNEQFF. As DNA, the CDR3 is TGTGCCAGCAGCTTAACAGCAGGCTACAATGAGCAGTTCTTC.

This clone occurred once. The chain couples TRBV23-1 to TRBJ2-2, with a possible D match to TRBD1 (6 bases). TRBV23-1 is known as an ORF, though its function is uncertain. This CDR3 is built from 16 residues. The V and J ends lost 3 bases and 1 base respectively, with 12 bases between them. The CDR3 sequence is CASSHRGALNTGELFF. In DNA, the CDR3 is TGCGCCAGCAGTCACAGGGGAGCCTTGAACACCGGGGAGCTGTTTTTT.

The chain joins TRBV4-3 to TRBJ1-1; D uncertain. Per germline, CDR1 LGHNA and CDR2 YSLEER. This CDR3 is built from 17 residues. Trimming stripped 0 bases from V and 2 bases from J, with 16 bases between. The CDR3 nucleotides are TGCGCCAGCAGCCAAGATATGGTTGGGCAGAGTAACACTGAAGCTTTCTTT. Translated, it gives CASSQDMVGQSNTEAFF.

The chain carries TRBV5-5 and TRBJ2-7; 13 nucleotides match TRBD2. In germline, CDR1 is SGHKS, CDR2 YYEKEE (reference sequence). The CDR3 sequence is 16 residues long. Unmatched junction bases numbered 7, after V lost 4 bases and J lost 3 bases. The DNA for the CDR3 is TGTGCCAGCAGCATCGGGACTAGCGGGGAATACTACGAGCAGTACTTC. Amino acid sequence: CASSIGTSGEYYEQYF. Together with reference TRBV5-5 and TRBJ2-7, the CDR3 gives the full variable domain: DAGVTQSPTHLIKTRGQQVTLRCSPISGHKSVSWYQQVLGQGPQFIFQYYEKEERGRGNFPDRFSARQFPNYSSELNVNALLLGDSALYLCASSIGTSGEYYEQYFGPGTRLTVT.

The chain recombines TRBV7-2 with TRBJ2-3; D is perhaps TRBD2 (6 bases). This CDR3 has 17 amino acids. Per germline, CDR1 SGHTA and CDR2 FQGNSA. Trimming took 2 bases from V and 2 from J, leaving 17 bases between them. CDR3 sequence (DNA): TGTGCCAGCAGCTTAAACTACGCGGGGCGGGACACAGATACGCAGTATTTT. This translates into CASSLNYAGRDTDTQYF.

CDR3 DNA sequence: TGTGCCAGCAGCTTAGTGGGGACTAGCGGGGGGACACGCAATACGCAGTATTTT. Translation: CASSLVGTSGGTRNTQYF. The chain combines TRBV7-2 with TRBJ2-3, with TRBD2 identical over 15 bases. Germline CDR1 SGHTA, CDR2 FQGNSA. J was trimmed by 7 bases and V by 1 base; bases with no gene match: 9. The CDR3 has 18 residues. Full variable domain (outside the CDR3, taken from reference TRBV7-2 and TRBJ2-3): GAGVSQSPSNKVTEKGKDVELRCDPISGHTALYWYRQSLGQGLEFLIYFQGNSAPDKSGLPSDRFSAERTGGSVSTLTIQRTQQEDSAVYLCASSLVGTSGGTRNTQYFGPGTRLTVL.

The rearrangement links TRBV28 to TRBJ1-5; D call uncertain. Germline lookup yields CDR1 MDHEN and CDR2 SYDVKM. Trimming removed 6 bases from V and 0 bases from J, with 9 bases in between. This CDR3 has 14 residues. The CDR3 DNA follows: TGTGCCAGCAGGGACTACCATAGCAATCAGCCCCAGCATTTT. Translation: CASRDYHSNQPQHF.

V gene TRBV4-3 combines with J gene TRBJ1-2, with a weak D call TRBD1 (6 bases). V shed 0 bases and J shed 4 bases, with 12 bases lying between them. The CDR3 is 15 residues long. Germline V gives CDR1 LGHNA, CDR2 YSLEER. As DNA, the CDR3 is TGCGCCAGCAGCCAAGATCGTGGCAGGGGCTATGGCTACACCTTC. Its protein is CASSQDRGRGYGYTF.

The chain uses TRBV30 and TRBJ2-3, with TRBD2 as a possible D gene (6 bases). The V end was cut by 4 bases, the J end by 5 bases, with 16 bases between. There are 14 residues in the CDR3. Germline values: CDR1 GTSNPN, CDR2 SVGIG (reference sequence). As DNA, the CDR3 is TGTGCCTGGACCCGGGACTCAGGAAAAGATACGCAGTATTTT. Translating it yields CAWTRDSGKDTQYF.

The J gene is TRBJ2-7, the V gene TRBV3-1 (or the pseudogene TRBV3-2); D might be TRBD2 (5 bases). Germline lookup yields CDR1 LGHDT and CDR2 YNNKEL (reference sequence). The CDR3 totals 13 residues. V lost 4 bases and J lost 5, with 12 bases in between. The CDR3, as DNA: TGTGCCAGCAGCCGCCTAGCTGCGGACGAGCAGTACTTC. Translated: CASSRLAADEQYF.

The V call is TRBV7-9, the J call TRBJ1-2; no clear D. V was pared by 2 bases and J by 8 bases, with 9 bases between. The germline CDR1 and CDR2 sequences are SEHNR and FQNEAQ (reference sequence). The CDR3 is made up of 12 amino acids. CDR3: CASSLRQAGYTF. The CDR3 DNA reads as TGTGCCAGCAGCTTACGACAAGCCGGCTACACCTTC.

This sequence joins TRBV28 and TRBJ2-5, with D tentatively TRBD1 (5 bases). CDR1 is MDHEN, CDR2 SYDVKM, per germline. With 4 bases removed from V and 7 bases from J, the gap between germline ends came to 7 bases. The CDR3 is made up of 11 amino acids. CDR3: CASSSQGTQYF. Written as DNA, the CDR3 is TGTGCCAGCAGTTCCCAGGGGACCCAGTACTTC.

The rearrangement links TRBV6-1 to TRBJ2-5; TRBD2 agrees at 11 bases. Germline V gene sequence: CDR1 MNHNS, CDR2 SASEGT. The J segment lost 4 bases and the V segment lost 4 bases, leaving 11 bases of the junction unmatched. The CDR3 is made up of 17 amino acids. The CDR3 nucleotides are TGTGCCAGCAGTGGGCTAGCGGGGGGCCTCAGAGGAGAGACCCAGTACTTC. Encoded protein: CASSGLAGGLRGETQYF.

This clone has a single count. CDR3 in amino acids: CASSPRGPYEQYF. The CDR3 DNA follows: TGTGCCAGCAGTCCCCGGGGTCCTTACGAGCAGTACTTC. The chain employs TRBV7-8 and TRBJ2-7, with D possibly being TRBD2 (5 bases). Germline assignment: CDR1 SGHVS and CDR2 FQNEAQ. Trimming removed 6 bases at V and 4 bases at J, with 13 bases between. The CDR3 length is 13 residues.

The CDR3 loop reads CASRKLAGGSYNEQFF. The CDR3 DNA reads as TGTGCCAGCAGGAAGTTAGCGGGGGGCTCCTACAATGAGCAGTTCTTC. The chain carries TRBV2 and TRBJ2-1, with 10 bases fitting TRBD2. The V segment lost 6 bases and the J segment 0 bases; nucleotides outside the gene matches: 5. The germline V gene encodes CDR1 SNHLY and CDR2 FYNNEI. The CDR3 length is 16 residues. Combining the CDR3 with reference TRBV2 and TRBJ2-1 gives the whole variable domain EPEVTQTPSHQVTQMGQEVILRCVPISNHLYFYWYRQILGQKVEFLVSFYNNEISEKSEIFDDQFSVERPDGSNFTLKIRSTKLEDSAMYFCASRKLAGGSYNEQFFGPGTRLTVL.

The chain links TRBV5-4 to TRBJ1-4; D is uncertain. With 4 bases removed from V and 0 bases from J, the gap between germline ends came to 7 bases. Germline V lookup: CDR1 SGHNT, CDR2 YYREEE (reference sequence). The CDR3 spans 14 residues. The CDR3 reads CASSPSSTNEKLFF. CDR3 DNA sequence: TGTGCCAGCAGCCCGAGTTCAACTAATGAAAAACTGTTTTTT. The full variable domain, rest sourced from reference TRBV5-4 and TRBJ1-4, is ETGVTQSPTHLIKTRGQQVTLRCSSQSGHNTVSWYQQALGQGPQFIFQYYREEENGRGNFPPRFSGLQFPNYSSELNVNALELDDSALYLCASSPSSTNEKLFFGSGTQLSVL.